These 25 T cell receptor beta chains were sequenced from one sample in a study of cytomegalovirus exposure and HLA in healthy donors (dated by TCRdb to 2016 to 2017). Libraries came from the immunoSEQ multiplex PCR assay. For the multiplex PCR, a mixture combining 60 forward primers for TCR Vbeta segments and 13 reverse primers for TCR Jbeta segments was used. Sourced from immuneACCESS, this table was stored by TCRdb with only in-frame sequences that have V and J called. A share of the clones is absent; for the studies checked, an unresolved V gene accounts for under half, and the remainder has no known explanation. The sample table contains 150,000 to 200,000 clones; only one count was recorded for about 75% of them. Clones ranked in the top ten supply around 8.3% of the sample. The sample was PBMCs. Every receptor here comes from a woman between 35 and 50 years old in good health and CMV-seropositive.

The chain joins TRBV4-2 to TRBJ2-3; 12 nucleotides agree with TRBD2. CDR3 length equals 19 residues. Germline CDR1 LGHNA, CDR2 YNFKEQ. Germline trimming cut 0 bases from V and 2 bases from J; bases unmatched to any gene: 9. The CDR3 sequence is CASSQDPSWTSGTTDTQYF. CDR3 nucleotide sequence: TGTGCCAGCAGCCAAGATCCCTCTTGGACTAGCGGGACCACAGATACGCAGTATTTT.

The chain employs TRBV6-4 and TRBJ2-3; 7 nucleotides align to TRBD2. From germline, CDR1 is MRHNA and CDR2 SNTAGT. The V and J ends lost 5 bases and 2 bases, in that order; junction bases with no gene match: 7. The CDR3 contains 15 residues. The CDR3 here is CASSRGGSHTDTQYF. The CDR3 bases are TGTGCCAGCAGTCGGGGCGGGAGCCACACAGATACGCAGTATTTT.

The genes are TRBV11-2 and TRBJ2-7; no reliable D call. V was shortened by 2 bases and J by 2 bases, with 13 bases between the two germline ends. In germline, CDR1 is SGHAT, CDR2 FQNNGV. The CDR3 sequence is 15 residues long. The CDR3 sequence: CASSLLRLNAYEQYF. In DNA, the CDR3 is TGTGCCAGCAGCTTACTCCGACTGAACGCCTACGAGCAGTACTTC.

The chain recombines TRBV7-3 with TRBJ2-7; a possible D gene is TRBD2 (6 bases). Germline V gene data show CDR1 as SGHTA and CDR2 as FQGTGA. The CDR3 is 20 amino acids. The ends were cut back, 1 base at V and 5 bases at J, with 30 bases in the middle. CDR3 loop: CASSLSGSGLKAWGNHEQYF. CDR3 coding DNA: TGTGCCAGCAGCTTAAGCGGGTCGGGACTCAAGGCCTGGGGTAATCACGAGCAGTACTTC.

This clone occurred a few times. This sequence joins TRBV11-2 and TRBJ1-1, with 7 bases identical to TRBD1. The CDR3 sequence is 15 residues long. Germline V gives CDR1 SGHAT, CDR2 FQNNGV. V gave up 3 bases and J gave up 2 bases; unmatched junction bases: 6. Here the CDR3 DNA reads TGTGCCAGCAGCTTGTGGACAGGAGTTAACACTGAAGCTTTCTTT. It encodes CASSLWTGVNTEAFF. Complete variable domain (other parts from reference TRBV11-2 and TRBJ1-1): EAGVAQSPRYKIIEKRQSVAFWCNPISGHATLYWYQQILGQGPKLLIQFQNNGVVDDSQLPKDRFSAERLKGVDSTLKIQPAKLEDSAVYLCASSLWTGVNTEAFFGQGTRLTVV.

This rearrangement joins TRBV18 to TRBJ1-2; 7 nucleotides line up with TRBD1. J was trimmed by 2 bases and V by 6 bases; bases with no gene match: 9. The CDR3 length is 15 residues. The germline gives CDR1 KGHSH, CDR2 LQKENI. CDR3 protein: CASSGQGVGNYGYTF. The CDR3 coding sequence is TGTGCCAGCTCGGGGCAGGGGGTCGGCAACTATGGCTACACCTTC. Based on the CDR3 plus reference TRBV18 and TRBJ1-2, the full variable domain is NAGVMQNPRHLVRRRGQEARLRCSPMKGHSHVYWYRQLPEEGLKFMVYLQKENIIDESGMPKERFSAEFPKEGPSILRIQQVVRGDSAAYFCASSGQGVGNYGYTFGSGTRLTVV.

The rearrangement joins TRBV29-1 to TRBJ1-4; no reliable D call. The CDR3 is 14 residues long. Per germline, CDR1 SQVTM and CDR2 ANQGSEA. V was trimmed by 3 bases and J by 7 bases, leaving 15 bases between them. The CDR3 region is CSVEGRRGSEKLFF. DNA for the CDR3: TGCAGCGTTGAGGGTAGGAGAGGGAGTGAAAAACTGTTTTTT.

The chain recombines TRBV7-8 with TRBJ1-5, with a possible D match to TRBD1 (6 bases). The CDR3 is 15 amino acids. V was cut by 5 bases and J by 8 bases, with 19 bases left in between. Looked up from germline, CDR1 is SGHVS and CDR2 is FQNEAQ. In DNA, the CDR3 is TGTGCCAGCAGCAATCCCGGGACACGGGTGGAGCCCCAGCATTTT. Protein product: CASSNPGTRVEPQHF.

This chain uses TRBV27 with TRBJ1-1; D is undetermined. V was pared by 7 bases and J by 8 bases, with 11 bases between. CDR1 and CDR2 from the germline V gene are MNHEY and SMNVEV (reference sequence). This CDR3 has 11 amino acids. The DNA for the CDR3 is TGTGCCAGCACTTCGGTAGCCGAAGCTTTCTTT. This translates into CASTSVAEAFF.

This clone was seen only a few times. The chain is built from TRBV4-2 and TRBJ2-7; 7 bases fit TRBD1. Germline V gives CDR1 LGHNA, CDR2 YNFKEQ. This CDR3 contains 14 residues. V was pared by 3 bases and J by 2 bases, with 4 bases of the junction left unmatched. The CDR3 coding sequence is TGTGCCAGCAGCCACAGGGGGATGGCCTACGAGCAGTACTTC. This encodes CASSHRGMAYEQYF.

The rearrangement links TRBV28 to TRBJ2-1, with D possibly matching TRBD1 (5 bases). The V end lost 2 bases, the J end lost 5 bases, and 13 bases lay between the germline ends. CDR1 is MDHEN, CDR2 SYDVKM, per germline. The CDR3 loop spans 15 amino acids. The CDR3 reads CASSLPSGNNNEQFF. CDR3 bases: TGTGCCAGCAGTTTACCTTCAGGGAACAACAATGAGCAGTTCTTC.

This clone was counted only a few times. V is TRBV28 and J is TRBJ2-3, with D hard to call. Germline V lookup: CDR1 MDHEN, CDR2 SYDVKM. The CDR3 spans 13 residues. Trimming took 5 bases from V and 7 from J, leaving 13 bases between them. CDR3 in amino acids: CASSMSGWNTQYF. For the CDR3, the DNA is TGTGCCAGCAGTATGTCGGGTTGGAATACGCAGTATTTT.

The chain uses TRBV25-1 and TRBJ2-5, with TRBD1 matching over 9 bases. Germline CDR1 is MGHDK and CDR2 is SYGVNS. This CDR3 comprises 15 residues. V gave up 2 bases and J gave up 4 bases; unmatched junction bases: 5. The CDR3 reads CASSERDRARETQYF. In nucleotides, the CDR3 is TGTGCCAGCAGTGAAAGGGACAGGGCCCGAGAGACCCAGTACTTC. The full variable domain, with the rest looked up from reference TRBV25-1 and TRBJ2-5, is EADIYQTPRYLVIGTGKKITLECSQTMGHDKMYWYQQDPGMELHLIHYSYGVNSTEKGDLSSESTVSRIRTEHFPLTLESARPSHTSQYLCASSERDRARETQYFGPGTRLLVL.

The chain couples TRBV4-3 to TRBJ1-1; D is perhaps TRBD1 (5 bases). Germline V CDR1 and CDR2: LGHNA, YSLEER. V lost 1 base, J lost 0 bases, and 9 bases lay in between. This CDR3 is built from 15 residues. The CDR3 DNA reads as TGCGCCAGCAGCCAAGCTAGACAGATGAACACTGAAGCTTTCTTT. It yields the protein CASSQARQMNTEAFF.

The chain carries TRBV11-2 and TRBJ2-7; 9 bases agree with TRBD1. Germline CDR1 is SGHAT and CDR2 is FQNNGV. Unmatched junction bases numbered 8, after V lost 1 base and J lost 7 bases. This CDR3 comprises 15 residues. The CDR3 sequence: CASSLGGGQGWEQYF. CDR3 nucleotide sequence: TGTGCCAGCAGCTTAGGGGGGGGACAGGGCTGGGAGCAGTACTTC.

V is TRBV6-5 and J is TRBJ2-7; maybe TRBD1 (5 bases). This CDR3 has 15 residues. Germline loops: CDR1 MNHEY, CDR2 SVGAGI. V lost 4 bases and J lost 3, with 16 bases in between. The CDR3 protein is CASSWVQGRGYEQYF. The DNA of the CDR3 is TGTGCCAGCAGTTGGGTCCAGGGTAGGGGCTACGAGCAGTACTTC.

The genes are TRBV5-6 and TRBJ2-5; 15 positions agree with TRBD2. CDR3 size: 19 residues. Germline trimming cut 3 bases from V and 5 bases from J; bases unmatched to any gene: 14. The germline CDR1 and CDR2 sequences are SGHDT and YYEEEE. CDR3 bases: TGTGCCAGCAGCTCCTCTCGGACTAGCGGGAGGGGACGGTGGGAGACCCAGTACTTC. This gives the protein CASSSSRTSGRGRWETQYF.

This clone was detected only once. The rearrangement uses TRBV4-3 and TRBJ2-7; TRBD1 is a possible D gene (6 bases). V was shortened by 1 base and J by 2 bases, with 21 bases between the two germline ends. Germline V gene lookup returns CDR1 LGHNA and CDR2 YSLEER. This CDR3 spans 18 amino acids. The CDR3 is CASSQVAILGGSTYEQYF. In DNA form, the CDR3 reads TGCGCCAGCAGCCAAGTCGCCATACTTGGGGGCTCGACCTACGAGCAGTACTTC.

The V gene is TRBV27, the J gene TRBJ2-1; weak D call: TRBD1 (5 bases). Germline lookup yields CDR1 MNHEY and CDR2 SMNVEV (reference sequence). Trimming removed 0 bases at V and 9 bases at J, with 18 bases between. The CDR3 is 16 residues long. The CDR3 DNA reads as TGTGCCAGCAGTTTATCCGGTGGGGCTGTCACGGTTGAGCAGTTCTTC. Amino acids: CASSLSGGAVTVEQFF.

The V and J genes are TRBV2 and TRBJ2-1, with 9 positions matching TRBD2. CDR1 is SNHLY and CDR2 is FYNNEI in the germline V gene. This CDR3 has 19 residues. Trimming cost V 2 bases and J 0 bases; bases outside gene matches: 11. The CDR3 sequence is CASSEWRGRLAASYNEQFF. The CDR3 nucleotides are TGTGCCAGCAGTGAATGGCGGGGTCGACTAGCGGCCTCCTACAATGAGCAGTTCTTC.

Written as DNA, the CDR3 is TGTGCCAGCACCTCGCCTTATGGGGCGGGGGAGCAGTACTTC. Its protein is CASTSPYGAGEQYF. J is TRBJ2-7 and V is TRBV11-1; possibly TRBD2 for D (6 bases). This CDR3 contains 14 residues. In germline, CDR1 is SGHAT, CDR2 FQDESV (reference sequence). V dropped 7 bases and J dropped 7 bases, with 20 bases sitting between them.

The chain has TRBV9 and TRBJ2-7; 7 nucleotides agree with TRBD1. J lost 3 bases, V lost 0 bases, and 6 bases had no gene match. CDR1 and CDR2 (germline): SGDLS, YYNGEE. This CDR3 spans 15 amino acids. CDR3 coding DNA: TGTGCCAGCAGCGTAGGACAGGGTCAAGTCTACGAGCAGTACTTC. Translated: CASSVGQGQVYEQYF.

In this sample, this clone turned up once. This chain links TRBV15 with TRBJ2-7, with D possibly being TRBD2 (5 bases). Germline V CDR1 and CDR2: LNHNV, YYDKDF (reference sequence). The CDR3 loop spans 13 amino acids. V lost 2 bases to trimming and J lost 6 bases, with 11 bases between them. DNA for the CDR3: TGTGCCACCAGCAGACCTCATGAGGGCGAGCAGTACTTC. Translated: CATSRPHEGEQYF.

The chain recombines TRBV7-3 with TRBJ1-2; 8 bases line up with TRBD1. V shed 0 bases, J shed 4 bases, and the junction held 4 bases outside the gene matches. The CDR3 is 15 residues long. Germline V CDR1 and CDR2: SGHTA, FQGTGA. For the CDR3, the DNA is TGTGCCAGCAGCTTAACCGGACAGGGAGTCTATGGCTACACCTTC. It translates to CASSLTGQGVYGYTF.

The chain couples TRBV4-3 to TRBJ1-2; D unresolved. Germline assignment: CDR1 LGHNA and CDR2 YSLEER. The CDR3 contains 14 residues. Deletions cut 0 bases from V and 4 bases from J, with 9 bases between. CDR3 loop: CASSQDLGAYGYTF. The CDR3 region has the DNA TGCGCCAGCAGCCAAGATTTGGGAGCCTATGGCTACACCTTC.